The 21 T cell receptor beta chains below all came from one sample that was sequenced in a study of OX40 agonist ivuxolimab in advanced cancers. TCRdb keeps only in-frame clones here, not all; method: immunoSEQ multiplex PCR. Of approximately 50,000 clones listed, roughly 82% are singletons. This specimen consisted of CD4+ or CD8+ T cells sorted from blood, obtained in a trial of the OX40 agonist ivuxolimab. The receptors here all came from an adult with an advanced solid tumor such as melanoma, head and neck, liver or kidney cancer.

The chain joins TRBV13 to TRBJ2-7; D is ambiguous. The CDR3 runs to 14 residues. With 0 bases removed from V and 4 bases from J, the gap between germline ends came to 10 bases. Germline CDR1 and CDR2: PRHDT and FYEKMQ (reference sequence). Here the CDR3 DNA reads TGTGCCAGCAGCTTAGGGGGATCGAATTACGAGCAGTACTTC. Protein product: CASSLGGSNYEQYF.

The chain is built from TRBV4-2 and TRBJ2-2; D is possibly TRBD1 or TRBD2 (6 bases each). The V gene lost 5 bases and the J gene lost 4 bases, with 17 bases spanning the gap. Germline CDR1 and CDR2: LGHNA and YNFKEQ. This CDR3 comprises 16 residues. The CDR3 nucleotides are TGTGCCAGCAGCTTGGGGGCGGGGTTAGCCACCGGGGAGCTGTTTTTT. Protein product: CASSLGAGLATGELFF.

The gene calls are TRBV7-3 and TRBJ2-3, with 9 bases fitting TRBD2. Germline assignment: CDR1 SGHTA and CDR2 FQGTGA. V shed 1 base, J shed 0 bases, and the junction held 11 bases outside the gene matches. This CDR3 is 19 amino acids long. Here the CDR3 reads CASSLISLAGNPSTDTQYF. CDR3 DNA: TGTGCCAGCAGCTTAATCTCCCTAGCGGGGAATCCCAGCACAGATACGCAGTATTTT. Combining the CDR3 with reference TRBV7-3 and TRBJ2-3 gives the whole variable domain GAGVSQTPSNKVTEKGKYVELRCDPISGHTALYWYRQSLGQGPEFLIYFQGTGAADDSGLPNDRFFAVRPEGSVSTLKIQRTERGDSAVYLCASSLISLAGNPSTDTQYFGPGTRLTVL.

The chain links TRBV2 to TRBJ2-7; D might be TRBD1 (6 bases). Germline CDR1 is SNHLY and CDR2 is FYNNEI. Trimming shortened V by 9 bases and J by 2 bases, and 14 bases separated the two germline ends. CDR3 length equals 13 residues. CDR3 amino acids: CASKSGGPYEQYF. CDR3 nucleotide sequence: TGTGCCAGTAAGAGTGGGGGCCCCTACGAGCAGTACTTC.

The V gene is TRBV30, the J gene TRBJ1-4; D gene unclear. Trimming stripped 2 bases from V and 8 bases from J, with 6 bases between. This CDR3 region has 11 residues. Germline-derived CDR1 and CDR2 are GTSNPN and SVGIG (reference sequence). DNA of the CDR3: TGTGCCTGGAGTCCAAGAGAAAAACTGTTTTTT. This codes for CAWSPREKLFF.

The chain combines TRBV9 with TRBJ1-6, with a tentative D call TRBD1 (5 bases). V lost 1 base, J lost 7 bases, and 18 bases lay in between. In germline, CDR1 is SGDLS, CDR2 YYNGEE. There are 17 residues in the CDR3. Written as DNA, the CDR3 is TGTGCCAGCAGCGTATTCGGTGCTTGGGCAGGGAATTCACCCCTCCACTTT. Protein sequence: CASSVFGAWAGNSPLHF.

V gene TRBV30 combines with J gene TRBJ1-5; no reliable D call. The CDR3 loop spans 13 amino acids. V was shortened by 2 bases and J by 3 bases, with 8 bases between the two germline ends. Germline V CDR1 and CDR2: GTSNPN, SVGIG (reference sequence). The CDR3 DNA reads as TGTGCCTGGAGTCCCAATTACAATCAGCCCCAGCATTTT. Residues: CAWSPNYNQPQHF.

The V and J genes are TRBV28 and TRBJ2-7; D is unclear. The CDR3 contains 11 residues. CDR1 and CDR2 from the germline V gene are MDHEN and SYDVKM. V was shortened by 4 bases and J by 5 bases, with 6 bases between the two germline ends. CDR3 sequence (DNA): TGTGCCAGCAGTTGGTTGGACGAGCAGTACTTC. It is translated as CASSWLDEQYF.

V is TRBV7-2 and J is TRBJ2-3, with D possibly TRBD2 on 5 matching bases. Trimming cost V 7 bases and J 0 bases, with 11 bases left between them. CDR1 and CDR2 (germline): SGHTA, FQGNSA. This CDR3 is 14 amino acids long. In DNA, the CDR3 is TGTGCCAGCACTTCGGACTGGAGCACAGATACGCAGTATTTT. Its protein product is CASTSDWSTDTQYF.

The chain combines TRBV18 with TRBJ2-2; no firm D call. V was cut by 3 bases and J by 6 bases, with 17 bases left in between. In germline, CDR1 is KGHSH, CDR2 LQKENI. This CDR3 contains 16 residues. In nucleotides, the CDR3 is TGTGCCAGCTCACCTGAGCAGTCTTATTTCGCCGGGGAGCTGTTTTTT. Its translation: CASSPEQSYFAGELFF.

The chain uses TRBV19 and TRBJ2-5, with 15 positions matching TRBD2. The germline gives CDR1 LNHDA, CDR2 SQIVND (reference sequence). J gave up 5 bases and V 3 bases, and 7 bases lay outside the gene matches. This CDR3 region has 17 residues. The CDR3 reads CASSILGTSGGRETQYF. In nucleotides, the CDR3 is TGTGCCAGTAGTATCCTCGGGACTAGCGGGGGGCGGGAGACCCAGTACTTC.

V usage is TRBV2 and J usage is TRBJ2-3; TRBD1 agrees at 8 bases. CDR3 length equals 13 residues. V lost 6 bases, J lost 2 bases, and 1 base stayed unmatched. Germline V lookup: CDR1 SNHLY, CDR2 FYNNEI. CDR3 in amino acids: CASRQGDTDTQYF. CDR3 bases: TGTGCCAGCAGACAGGGGGACACAGATACGCAGTATTTT.

The V gene is TRBV4-1, the J gene TRBJ1-1; D possibly corresponds to TRBD1 (5 bases). The CDR3 totals 17 residues. Trimming took off 4 bases at V and 4 bases at J, with 22 bases between the two ends. Germline V gene data show CDR1 as MGHRA and CDR2 as YSYEKL. The CDR3, as DNA: TGCGCCAGCAGCCGCCTCCTCCGGGGACCGTCGAGCACTGAAGCTTTCTTT. It encodes CASSRLLRGPSSTEAFF.

CDR3: CATPTELNEKLFF. The CDR3 DNA reads as TGTGCCACCCCGACAGAGCTTAATGAAAAACTGTTTTTT. The chain combines TRBV30 with TRBJ1-4; the D gene is possibly TRBD1 (5 bases). The germline gives CDR1 GTSNPN, CDR2 SVGIG (reference sequence). This CDR3 is built from 13 residues. V was cut by 8 bases and J by 4 bases, with 14 bases left in between.

The chain joins TRBV5-6 to TRBJ1-1; no firm D call. Germline V gene data show CDR1 as SGHDT and CDR2 as YYEEEE. The CDR3 contains 11 residues. V dropped 3 bases and J dropped 1 base, with 1 base sitting between them. The chain's CDR3 is CASSWNTEAFF. The CDR3 nucleotides are TGTGCCAGCAGCTGGAACACTGAAGCTTTCTTT.

The chain has TRBV20-1 and TRBJ2-1; no definite D call. Germline V gene data show CDR1 as DFQATT and CDR2 as SNEGSKA (reference sequence). Trimming left V 5 bases short and J 3 bases short, with 5 bases between. This CDR3 is 11 amino acids long. The CDR3 region is CSARVYNEQFF. The CDR3 DNA reads as TGCAGTGCTCGAGTCTACAATGAGCAGTTCTTC.

V is TRBV2 and J is TRBJ2-3; 9 nucleotides agree with TRBD2. The junction had 9 bases not matched to a gene; V was cut back by 6 bases and J by 2 bases. Germline CDR1 SNHLY, CDR2 FYNNEI. There are 16 residues in the CDR3. CDR3 amino acids: CASSALTSGATDTQYF. The CDR3 DNA is TGTGCCAGCAGCGCTTTGACTAGCGGAGCCACAGATACGCAGTATTTT.

The CDR3 loop reads CASSLAQGAINLAKNIQYF. The DNA of the CDR3 is TGTGCCAGCAGCTTGGCGCAGGGGGCGATTAATCTAGCCAAAAACATTCAGTACTTC. V gene TRBV5-4 combines with J gene TRBJ2-4, with 8 positions matching TRBD1. The V gene's germline CDR1 is SGHNT and CDR2 YYREEE (reference sequence). There are 19 residues in the CDR3. V gave up 0 bases and J gave up 0 bases; unmatched junction bases: 11.

The chain employs TRBV7-2 and TRBJ2-1; possible D gene TRBD2, 7 bases. With 3 bases removed from V and 8 bases from J, the gap between germline ends came to 20 bases. Germline loops: CDR1 SGHTA, CDR2 FQGNSA. The CDR3 has 16 amino acids. CDR3 sequence: CASSFGFGRGGYEQFF. For the CDR3, the DNA is TGTGCCAGCAGCTTCGGGTTTGGAAGGGGGGGGTATGAGCAGTTCTTC.

The V and J genes are TRBV7-2 and TRBJ2-7; D perhaps matches TRBD1 (5 bases). Trimming stripped 5 bases from V and 2 bases from J, with 13 bases between. The CDR3 extends over 14 amino acids. Germline CDR1 is SGHTA and CDR2 is FQGNSA. The DNA of the CDR3 is TGTGCCAGCAGCCGCCCTGGCAGGGCCTACGAGCAGTACTTC. Amino acids: CASSRPGRAYEQYF.

The rearrangement links TRBV5-4 to TRBJ1-6; possible D gene TRBD1, 6 bases. The CDR3 is 17 amino acids. Between the trimmed V and J ends, which lost 4 bases and 7 bases, there was a span of 21 bases. Germline values: CDR1 SGHNT, CDR2 YYREEE (reference sequence). CDR3 DNA: TGTGCCAGCAGCCGGGACAACCGTGGACTTATAAATTCACCCCTCCACTTT. Translated, it gives CASSRDNRGLINSPLHF.